This T cell receptor beta chain was identified during a study of beta chain features in type 1 diabetes. The entirety of the isolated RNA underwent reverse transcription, so expressed TCRB transcripts were sequenced. Profiling relied on immunoSEQ multiplex PCR, and the TCRdb table lists in-frame clones only, not all of them. This repertoire shows fewer than 550,000 clones, roughly an eighth found once; its top ten account for 0.045% to 0.06%. The length of the CDR3 is 13 residues. CDR1 is LNHDA and CDR2 is SQIVND in the germline V gene (reference sequence). V dropped 11 bases and J dropped 6 bases, with 17 bases sitting between them. Study-wide points: A moderate, significant TCRB CDR3 shortening appeared in type 1 diabetes across four CD4+ subsets.

This clone has only a few counts. Its antigen is not identified. The rearrangement joins TRBV19 to TRBJ2-1; tentative D call: TRBD2 (5 bases). This receptor was identified in a woman younger than 35 in good health. Sequenced material: naive CD4+ T cells from blood. The CDR3 reads CASRGQIVNEQFF. CDR3 nucleotide sequence: TGTGCCTCGAGAGGGCAGATAGTCAATGAGCAGTTCTTC.